Sequencing of this T cell receptor beta chain was carried out in a study of blood T cell repertoires in COVID-19. About the research overall: COVID-19 samples collected from the United States, Italy and Spain covered acute and convalescent phases. T cells, B-cell-depleted T cells, or PBMCs provided the cDNA or gDNA that served as material.

Using immunoSEQ multiplex PCR, the repertoire was profiled, and TCRdb retains in-frame clones only, with some absent. The data hold around 200,000 clones, with approximately 81% observed a single time. Between the trimmed V and J ends, which lost 3 bases and 0 bases, there was a span of 3 bases. The CDR3 totals 13 residues. Germline values: CDR1 MNHNS, CDR2 SASEGT. The sequencing input was PBMCs or T cells enriched from blood (not recorded which). This receptor was identified in a man aged 40-49 years who had recovered from COVID-19. The chain is built from TRBV6-1 and TRBJ1-5, with unresolved D. The CDR3 sequence: CASSDSSNQPQHF. CDR3 sequence (DNA): TGTGCCAGCAGTGACAGTAGCAATCAGCCCCAGCATTTT.